The entry below describes one T cell receptor (beta chain). This clone's antigen is unknown. There are no base qualities to consult, and no much larger clone falls within one base. The data derive from a study of blood T cells in healthy people across ages (dated by TCRdb to about 2015). General notes on the study: Template switching captured roughly one uniquely barcoded TCR beta cDNA molecule per two T cells in model experiments. Age-related changes in TCR beta repertoire diversity were measured in the study by deep sequencing normalized with unique cDNA molecular identifiers. Four age groups were formed from the donors: young (average roughly 15 years), middle-aged (around 41), aged (around 62) and long-lived (less than 85). To avoid experimental bias, donors of different ages were spread randomly across the sequencing lanes. Using the same blood draw, the study looked at two additional independent replicas of 1 million unique cDNA reads for two donors, one aged 18 to 30 and the other aged 80 or older.

Overall study results and their limits: Donor CMV infection status was unknown, potentially confounding age-related changes in expanded clonotypes. Estimates of total diversity from one million sequenced T cells were regarded as lower bounds and underestimates. There was a strong correlation between observed TCR beta diversity and the percentage of naive T cells measured by flow cytometry. Observed TCR beta diversity per million T cells fell roughly linearly with age, and a significant reduction was already apparent by age roughly 40. Compared with the aged group, the long-lived group had more naive CD4+ T cells, fewer expanded clones and increased TCR diversity, a pattern suggesting age selection. Since profiling was done on bulk unsorted PBMCs, naive and antigen-experienced compartments could not be conclusively compared.

Library construction relied on 5' RACE. The sequencer listed for this sample is Illumina HiSeq 2500. The second PCR ran for roughly 7 to 12 cycles and used a J-beta primer mix along with a sample-barcoded 5' primer. A unique molecular identifier was introduced onto each TCR beta cDNA molecule by a template-switch 5' adaptor carrying 12 random nucleotides. Each sample yielded at least 2.5 million CDR3-containing paired-end reads. All of the RNA was converted into first-strand cDNA using the Mint cDNA synthesis kit, with a TRBC-specific oligonucleotide serving as the primer. All cDNA was treated with uracil-DNA glycosylase and then went through a first 18-cycle PCR with the universal primers M1SS and BC2_uni_R. Per the original workflow: For normalization, 1 million high-quality reads, each with a distinct molecular identifier, were randomly selected from each sample. Reads with shared molecular identifiers were discarded instead of being binned into consensus sequences. MiTCR, set to a Q25 quality threshold and the strictest error-elimination algorithm, was used for CDR3 identification, clonotype clustering and error correction. Lower-bound total TCR beta diversity was estimated with a nonparametric unseen species model using Euler transformation. TCRdb cleaned the public reads at Q25 with fastp, built clones with MiXCR and kept in-frame beta chains. Entries are consolidated by CDR3 protein sequence, retaining the most common genes and DNA. V and J calls and clone size were set by TCRdb, not the authors. Across this sample there are about 1.7 million distinct CDR3 sequences, with 28% seen only once. Of the sample, about 8% falls within the top ten clones.

The donors were roughly 38 Caucasian individuals from Russia, aged roughly 6 to 90 years, who were systemically healthy. Around 10 milliliters of peripheral blood were collected from each donor into EDTA-treated Vacutainer tubes. PBMCs were isolated by Ficoll-Paque density-gradient centrifugation, with at least 6 million obtained per sample. Trizol reagent was used to extract total RNA from PBMCs, with at least 5.5 micrograms per sample. For every donor, an aliquot of PBMCs went through flow cytometry to measure the percentages of naive CD45RAhigh/CD27high T cells. V is clipped by 5 bases and J by 7 bases, and the sequence between their germline boundaries is 18 bases long. The CDR3, cysteine through phenylalanine, is 14 amino acids long. Only the CDR3 part of the read is kept: 42 bases, read in frame from the first base. The germline V gene yields SGHTA for CDR1 and FQGTGA for CDR2.

This receptor was obtained from a woman in her thirties in good health. The sample consisted of blood. The chain is made from TRBV7-3 and TRBJ2-7; confidence is insufficient to name the D gene. The DNA is as follows: TGTGCCAGCAGCCCCGCGACCCATTACAATGAGCAGTACTTC. This is translated as CASSPATHYNEQYF.